Listed below are T cell receptor beta chains from one sample, sequenced in a study of T cell clusters in autoimmune cytopenias. One entry per CDR3 protein, without DNA, is what TCRdb gives after re-calling the multiplex PCR reads. This table holds 2,500 to 3,500 distinct CDR3 sequences. Sample: peripheral blood. All receptors come from a human donor with an autoimmune cytopenia or autoimmune hepatitis (not recorded which). The CDR3 runs from the conserved cysteine through the conserved F or W. Each record gives: J gene, clone size, V gene, CDR3 protein. Only some rows state a clone size, as once, few, many or a class for expanded clones.

>TRBJ2-7|medium-sized|TRBV5-6
CASSPGGNPYEQYF
>TRBJ1-1|medium-sized|TRBV29-1
CSVSLDTEAFF
>TRBJ2-6|medium-sized|TRBV6-2/TRBV6-3
CASRGTGGSGANVLTF
>TRBJ2-1|medium-sized|TRBV29-1
CSVISSGSSYNEQFF
>TRBJ2-7|medium-sized|TRBV6-5
CASSYLAGAYEQYF
>TRBJ2-7|.|TRBV18
CASSPTGTYYEQYF
>TRBJ2-1|medium-sized|TRBV27
CATGTSGPNEQFF
>TRBJ2-1|medium-sized|TRBV6-4
CASSDRRGRFYEQFF
>TRBJ2-5|medium-sized|TRBV7-6
CASSSLQGQETQYF
>TRBJ2-5|medium-sized|TRBV6-5
CASSYFNLREGGETQYF
>TRBJ2-7|.|TRBV12-3/TRBV12-4
CASSQPGRSSYEQYF
>TRBJ2-7|large|TRBV29-1
CSVDTGGESYEQYF
>TRBJ2-5|medium-sized|TRBV5-5
CASSLSLAVPETQYF
>TRBJ1-6|large|TRBV27
CASSSRSRNSPLHF
>TRBJ2-2|medium-sized|TRBV4-3
CASSQDPGIIRGMVGELFF
>TRBJ2-3|.|TRBV6-2/TRBV6-3
CASSYGEFLLDTQYF
>TRBJ1-5|medium-sized|TRBV7-2
CASSFPGGNQPQHF
>TRBJ2-7|.|TRBV6-4
CATPGNDEQYF
>TRBJ1-6|.|TRBV6-5
CASTGWGNSPLHF
>TRBJ2-1|.|TRBV7-2
CASSLGRVGNEQFF
>TRBJ2-7|medium-sized|TRBV27
CASSLGPNYEQYF
>TRBJ2-7|medium-sized|TRBV5-6
CASSLGGGLNYEQYF
>TRBJ1-1|medium-sized|TRBV19
CASSIVFGQNTEAFF